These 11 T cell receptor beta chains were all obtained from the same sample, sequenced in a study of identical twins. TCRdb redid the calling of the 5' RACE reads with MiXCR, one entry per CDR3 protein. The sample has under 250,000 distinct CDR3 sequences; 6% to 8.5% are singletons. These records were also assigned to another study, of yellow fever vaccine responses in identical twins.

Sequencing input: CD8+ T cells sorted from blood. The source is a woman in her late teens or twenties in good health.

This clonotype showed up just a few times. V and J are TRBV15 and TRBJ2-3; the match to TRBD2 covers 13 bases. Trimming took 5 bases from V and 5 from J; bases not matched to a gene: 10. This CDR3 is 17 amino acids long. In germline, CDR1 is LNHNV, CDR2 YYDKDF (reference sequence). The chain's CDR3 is CATSSTGTSGVIDTQYF. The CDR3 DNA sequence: TGTGCCACCAGCTCCACCGGGACTAGCGGGGTGATAGATACGCAGTATTTT.

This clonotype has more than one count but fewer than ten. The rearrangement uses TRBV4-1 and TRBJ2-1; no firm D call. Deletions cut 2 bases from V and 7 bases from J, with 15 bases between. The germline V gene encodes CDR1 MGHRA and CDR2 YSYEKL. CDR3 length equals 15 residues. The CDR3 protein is CASSQLGLGPNEQFF. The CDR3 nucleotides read TGCGCCAGCAGCCAATTAGGTTTGGGTCCTAATGAGCAGTTCTTC.

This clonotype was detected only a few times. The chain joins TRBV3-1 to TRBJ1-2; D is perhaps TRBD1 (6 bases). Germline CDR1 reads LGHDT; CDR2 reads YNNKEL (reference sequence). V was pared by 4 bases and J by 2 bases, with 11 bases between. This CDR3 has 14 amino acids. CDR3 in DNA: TGTGCCAGCAGCCCCCGGGACATAAACTATGGCTACACCTTC. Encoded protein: CASSPRDINYGYTF.

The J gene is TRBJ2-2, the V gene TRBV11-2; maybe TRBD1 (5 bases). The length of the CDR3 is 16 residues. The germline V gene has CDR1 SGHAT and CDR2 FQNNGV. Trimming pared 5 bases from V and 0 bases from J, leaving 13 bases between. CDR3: CASSVRQRPNTGELFF. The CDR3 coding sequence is TGTGCCAGCAGCGTCCGACAGAGGCCGAACACCGGGGAGCTGTTTTTT.

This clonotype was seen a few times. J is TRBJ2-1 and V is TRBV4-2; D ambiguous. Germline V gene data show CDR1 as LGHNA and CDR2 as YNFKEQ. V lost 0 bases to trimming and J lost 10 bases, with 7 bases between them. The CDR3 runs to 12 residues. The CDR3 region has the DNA TGTGCCAGCAGCCAAGAGGGTCCGGAGCAGTTCTTC. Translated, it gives CASSQEGPEQFF.

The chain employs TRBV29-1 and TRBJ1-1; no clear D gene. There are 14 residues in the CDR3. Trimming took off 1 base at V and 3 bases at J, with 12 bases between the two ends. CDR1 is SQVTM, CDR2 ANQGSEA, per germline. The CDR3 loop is CSVEVVGEDTEAFF. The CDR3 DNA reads TGCAGCGTTGAAGTGGTCGGGGAGGACACTGAAGCTTTCTTT.

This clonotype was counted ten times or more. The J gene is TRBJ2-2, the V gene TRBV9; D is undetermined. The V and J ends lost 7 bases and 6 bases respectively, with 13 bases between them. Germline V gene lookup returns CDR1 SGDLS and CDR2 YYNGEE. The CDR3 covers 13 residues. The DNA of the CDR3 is TGTGCCAGCGGCTACGAAGGTTCCGGGGAGCTGTTTTTT. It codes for CASGYEGSGELFF.

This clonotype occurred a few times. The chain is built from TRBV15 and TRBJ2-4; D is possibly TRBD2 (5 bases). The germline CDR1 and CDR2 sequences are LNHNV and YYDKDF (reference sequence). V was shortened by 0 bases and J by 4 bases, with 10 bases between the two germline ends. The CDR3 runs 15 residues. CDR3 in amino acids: CATSRDSSGKNIQYF. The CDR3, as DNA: TGTGCCACCAGCAGAGATTCCAGCGGAAAAAACATTCAGTACTTC.

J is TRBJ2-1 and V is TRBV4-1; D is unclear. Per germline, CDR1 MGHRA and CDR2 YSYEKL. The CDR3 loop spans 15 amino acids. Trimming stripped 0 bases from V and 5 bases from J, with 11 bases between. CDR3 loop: CASSQDGSRNNEQFF. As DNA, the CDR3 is TGCGCCAGCAGCCAAGACGGGTCCAGAAACAATGAGCAGTTCTTC.

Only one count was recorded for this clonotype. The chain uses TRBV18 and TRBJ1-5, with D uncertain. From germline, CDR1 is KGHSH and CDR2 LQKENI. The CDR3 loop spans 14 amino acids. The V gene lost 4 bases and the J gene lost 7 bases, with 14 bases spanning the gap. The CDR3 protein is CASSHREDRQPQHF. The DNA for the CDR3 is TGTGCCAGCTCACACCGGGAGGATAGGCAGCCCCAGCATTTT.

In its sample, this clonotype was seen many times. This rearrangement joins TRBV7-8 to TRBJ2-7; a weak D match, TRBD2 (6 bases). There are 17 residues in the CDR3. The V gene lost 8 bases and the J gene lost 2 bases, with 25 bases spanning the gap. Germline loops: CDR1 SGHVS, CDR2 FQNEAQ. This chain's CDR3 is CASRSRREAAAPYEQYF. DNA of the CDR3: TGTGCCAGCCGCTCTAGGAGGGAGGCGGCTGCTCCCTACGAGCAGTACTTC.